Shown below are 21 T cell receptor beta chains from a single sample sequenced in a study of CD8 T cells in ankylosing spondylitis. TCRdb called the 5' RACE reads again in MiXCR, with one record for every CDR3 protein. The table lists around 150,000 distinct CDR3 sequences, approximately 44% of them singletons. Sequences were obtained from synovial fluid, either unsorted or a sorted T cell fraction (not recorded which). These receptors originate from a male donor with ankylosing spondylitis.

The CDR3 DNA is TGTGCCAGCAGCGCTTTTGGTAGCGCGGATGGTTATGAGCAGTTCTTC. Amino acids: CASSAFGSADGYEQFF. The V call is TRBV9, the J call TRBJ2-1, with D possibly matching TRBD2 (5 bases). The CDR3 spans 16 residues. The V gene's germline CDR1 is SGDLS and CDR2 YYNGEE. Trimming cost V 3 bases and J 8 bases, with 21 bases left between them.

The CDR3 protein is CASSPIRGLPQHF. The CDR3 coding sequence is TGTGCCAGCAGCCCAATTCGAGGTCTGCCCCAGCATTTT. V usage is TRBV7-8 and J usage is TRBJ1-5, with D unclear. The V and J ends lost 5 bases and 9 bases respectively, with 14 bases between them. The germline CDR1 and CDR2 sequences are SGHVS and FQNEAQ. CDR3 length: 13 amino acids. Complete variable domain (other parts from reference TRBV7-8 and TRBJ1-5): GAGVSQSPRYKVAKRGQDVALRCDPISGHVSLFWYQQALGQGPEFLTYFQNEAQLDKSGLPSDRFFAERPEGSVSTLKIQRTQQEDSAVYLCASSPIRGLPQHFGDGTRLSIL.

The chain has TRBV4-1 and TRBJ2-7; D gene unclear. V lost 1 base, J lost 3 bases, and 10 bases lay in between. The CDR3 consists of 14 residues. The germline V gene has CDR1 MGHRA and CDR2 YSYEKL. The CDR3 DNA reads TGCGCCAGCAGCCAAGGGTCGCCTATCTACGAGCAGTACTTC. It encodes CASSQGSPIYEQYF.

This sequence joins TRBV28 and TRBJ2-1, with TRBD2 matching over 8 bases. The J segment lost 5 bases and the V segment lost 8 bases, leaving 11 bases of the junction unmatched. CDR1 MDHEN and CDR2 SYDVKM come from the germline V gene. The CDR3 contains 15 residues. DNA for the CDR3: TGTGCCAGCCATGCGGGGCGGGAGGTCGACAATGAGCAGTTCTTC. This gives the protein CASHAGREVDNEQFF.

The chain carries TRBV23-1 and TRBJ2-4; D not certain. TRBV23-1 is an ORF, and what it does is uncertain. CDR3 length: 15 amino acids. V shed 5 bases and J shed 0 bases, with 11 bases lying between them. The CDR3, as DNA: TGCGCCAGCAGTGGCGTGACCTTAGCCAAAAACATTCAGTACTTC. This translates into CASSGVTLAKNIQYF.

This clonotype occurred many times. This chain links TRBV20-1 with TRBJ2-3; 10 bases line up with TRBD2. This CDR3 has 11 residues. Germline V gene data show CDR1 as DFQATT and CDR2 as SNEGSKA (reference sequence). The DNA of the CDR3 is TGCAGGCTAGCGGGAGAGGATACGCAGTATTTT. Amino acid sequence: CRLAGEDTQYF.

This clonotype was seen a few times. The chain couples TRBV29-1 to TRBJ1-4, with 9 nucleotides matching TRBD1. The CDR3 covers 14 residues. Germline assignment: CDR1 SQVTM and CDR2 ANQGSEA. V shed 3 bases and J 10 bases; nucleotides not matched to a gene: 9. CDR3 bases: TGCAGCGTTGAGGCCGGGACAGGGCTTTCAAAACTGTTTTTT. Protein product: CSVEAGTGLSKLFF.

The V call is TRBV12-3 or TRBV12-4, the J call TRBJ1-3, with D unresolved. V gave up 3 bases and J gave up 4 bases, with 10 bases separating them. This CDR3 region has 14 residues. CDR3 sequence (DNA): TGTGCCAGCAGTTTGAAGGTTTCGGGAAACACCATATATTTT. This encodes CASSLKVSGNTIYF.

The rearrangement uses TRBV12-5 and TRBJ2-7, with TRBD2 as a possible D gene (6 bases). This CDR3 region has 15 residues. V shed 0 bases and J shed 6 bases, with 15 bases lying between them. CDR1 is LGHNT and CDR2 is FRNRAP in the germline V gene. CDR3: CASGLVVGLGGEQYF. Written as DNA, the CDR3 is TGTGCTAGTGGTTTGGTAGTGGGACTCGGGGGCGAGCAGTACTTC.

This clonotype showed up just a few times. The V and J genes are TRBV29-1 and TRBJ1-5, with a weak D call TRBD1 (6 bases). Germline CDR1 reads SQVTM; CDR2 reads ANQGSEA. This CDR3 spans 12 amino acids. V was pared by 7 bases and J by 5 bases, with 12 bases between. The CDR3 is CSAQGRDQPQHF. CDR3 nucleotides: TGCAGCGCCCAGGGGCGTGATCAGCCCCAGCATTTT.

This clonotype was seen once. The rearrangement uses TRBV10-3 and TRBJ2-3; TRBD2 agrees at 8 bases. From germline, CDR1 is ENHRY and CDR2 SYGVKD. V dropped 10 bases and J dropped 0; count of bases not matched to a gene: 6. The CDR3 extends over 14 amino acids. The CDR3, as DNA: TGTGCCAGCCAGACTAGCGAGAGCACAGATACGCAGTATTTT. Residues: CASQTSESTDTQYF.

This rearrangement joins TRBV28 to TRBJ2-2; D may be TRBD1 (6 bases). CDR3 length: 15 residues. Germline CDR1 and CDR2: MDHEN and SYDVKM. The V gene lost 8 bases and the J gene lost 0 bases, with 13 bases spanning the gap. CDR3 DNA: TGTGCCAGCCACGACAGGTTCGCGAACACCGGGGAGCTGTTTTTT. Translating it yields CASHDRFANTGELFF.

This sequence joins TRBV9 and TRBJ1-1; no clear D gene. CDR3 size: 15 residues. V was shortened by 0 bases and J by 1 base, with 10 bases between the two germline ends. Germline loops: CDR1 SGDLS, CDR2 YYNGEE. CDR3 nucleotides: TGTGCCAGCAGCGTAGAGGCCTCGGGGAACACTGAAGCTTTCTTT. Translation: CASSVEASGNTEAFF. The variable domain in full, with the rest retrieved from reference TRBV9 and TRBJ1-1, is DSGVTQTPKHLITATGQRVTLRCSPRSGDLSVYWYQQSLDQGLQFLIQYYNGEERAKGNILERFSAQQFPDLHSELNLSSLELGDSALYFCASSVEASGNTEAFFGQGTRLTVV.

The rearrangement uses TRBV18 and TRBJ2-1; D gene ambiguous. This CDR3 comprises 18 residues. The ends were cut back, 1 base at V and 0 bases at J, with 16 bases in the middle. Germline CDR1 and CDR2: KGHSH and LQKENI. The DNA for the CDR3 is TGTGCCAGCTCACCACGGCGCCGGGCACAGAGCTCCTACAATGAGCAGTTCTTC. Amino acids: CASSPRRRAQSSYNEQFF. Using reference TRBV18 and TRBJ2-1 for the parts outside the CDR3, the full variable domain is NAGVMQNPRHLVRRRGQEARLRCSPMKGHSHVYWYRQLPEEGLKFMVYLQKENIIDESGMPKERFSAEFPKEGPSILRIQQVVRGDSAAYFCASSPRRRAQSSYNEQFFGPGTRLTVL.

This clonotype was recorded a few times. The chain is built from TRBV7-9 and TRBJ2-3; D gene ambiguous. Trimming removed 5 bases from V and 12 bases from J, with 3 bases in between. CDR1 is SEHNR, CDR2 FQNEAQ, per germline (reference sequence). The CDR3 extends over 8 amino acids. The CDR3 region has the DNA TGTGCCAGCAGCCCTCAGTATTTT. It encodes CASSPQYF.

The rearrangement uses TRBV7-6 and TRBJ1-5, with D tentatively TRBD1 (5 bases). CDR1 is SGHVS, CDR2 FNYEAQ, per germline. Deletions cut 5 bases from V and 7 bases from J, with 15 bases between. The CDR3 length is 14 residues. The CDR3 region has the DNA TGTGCCAGCAGCCCCGGGAGGGGAGGACAGCCCCAGCATTTT. This gives the protein CASSPGRGGQPQHF.

The chain carries TRBV4-3 and TRBJ1-4; possibly TRBD1 for D (5 bases). The CDR3 totals 17 residues. Germline CDR1 reads LGHNA; CDR2 reads YSLEER. V was cut by 0 bases and J by 4 bases, with 15 bases left in between. The CDR3 nucleotides are TGCGCCAGCAGCCAAGAGGTCCCAGGGAACGGTAATGAAAAACTGTTTTTT. Translation gives CASSQEVPGNGNEKLFF.

This clonotype is deemed medium-sized (0.01 to 0.1%). The rearrangement uses TRBV5-1 and TRBJ2-5; D unresolved. The CDR3 runs to 13 residues. Between the trimmed V and J ends, which lost 5 bases and 5 bases, there was a span of 13 bases. Germline assignment: CDR1 SGHRS and CDR2 YFSETQ. CDR3 loop: CASRAQDEETQYF. The CDR3 DNA sequence: TGCGCCAGCAGGGCCCAGGATGAGGAGACCCAGTACTTC.

This sequence joins TRBV12-3 or TRBV12-4 and TRBJ1-1; unclear D gene. The CDR3 contains 15 residues. V was cut by 6 bases and J by 4 bases, with 18 bases left in between. CDR3 amino acids: CASSVGDGVFTEAFF. The CDR3 nucleotides are TGTGCCAGCAGCGTTGGCGACGGGGTCTTCACTGAAGCTTTCTTT.

This chain joins TRBV28 and TRBJ2-5; 13 bases match TRBD2. CDR1 is MDHEN, CDR2 SYDVKM, per germline. The CDR3 has 17 amino acids. After removal of 5 bases from V and 2 bases from J, the junction contained 8 bases not matched to a gene. The DNA of the CDR3 is TGTGCCAGCAGTACTATGACTAGCGGGAGGTTACAAGAGACCCAGTACTTC. Its protein product is CASSTMTSGRLQETQYF. The full variable domain, rest sourced from reference TRBV28 and TRBJ2-5, is DVKVTQSSRYLVKRTGEKVFLECVQDMDHENMFWYRQDPGLGLRLIYFSYDVKMKEKGDIPEGYSVSREKKERFSLILESASTNQTSMYLCASSTMTSGRLQETQYFGPGTRLLVL.

The count of this clonotype is one. The V gene is TRBV5-5, the J gene TRBJ2-5; 9 positions agree with TRBD2. CDR3 length: 17 residues. Unmatched junction bases numbered 15, after V lost 4 bases and J lost 5 bases. Germline-derived CDR1 and CDR2 are SGHKS and YYEKEE (reference sequence). The CDR3, as DNA: TGTGCCAGCAGCCTGCGGAGGCTAGCGGGGAGTCGGGAGACCCAGTACTTC. Its protein is CASSLRRLAGSRETQYF.